These T cell receptor beta chains were read from a single sample in a study of blood T cell repertoires in COVID-19. This table comes from immunoSEQ multiplex PCR, and its TCRdb copy is limited to in-frame clones, with some not included. Altogether approximately 190,000 clones are present, over 75% being singletons, with the ten largest covering approximately 0.48%. The sequencing sample was made of peripheral blood. The receptors shown here come from a man over 45 with acute or convalescent COVID-19. Each CDR3 is given with its conserved first and last residue. Each record gives: D gene, V gene, clone size, J gene, CDR3 protein, CDR3 DNA. A D gene is named only where the DNA matches it firmly. Clone size is shown for a subset of rows, as once, few, many or a class of expanded clone.

d_gene: TRBD2; v_gene: TRBV5-1; abundance: .; j_gene: TRBJ2-2; CDR3aa: CASSWETSGVAGELFF; CDR3nt: TGCGCCAGCAGCTGGGAGACTAGCGGGGTTGCCGGGGAGCTGTTTTTT
d_gene: TRBD1; v_gene: TRBV19; abundance: few; j_gene: TRBJ2-2; CDR3aa: CASSRGQGLPTGELFF; CDR3nt: TGTGCCAGTAGTAGGGGACAGGGGCTCCCCACCGGGGAGCTGTTTTTT
d_gene: TRBD1; v_gene: TRBV9; abundance: .; j_gene: TRBJ1-2; CDR3aa: CASSVPEGDSTGGYTF; CDR3nt: TGTGCCAGCAGCGTCCCTGAGGGGGACAGTACGGGTGGCTACACCTTC
d_gene: TRBD2; v_gene: TRBV7-9; abundance: .; j_gene: TRBJ2-5; CDR3aa: CASSLGGGAKETQYF; CDR3nt: TGTGCCAGCAGCTTAGGCGGGGGGGCTAAAGAGACCCAGTACTTC
d_gene: .; v_gene: TRBV6-5; abundance: .; j_gene: TRBJ1-6; CDR3aa: CASSSRQGPSSPLHF; CDR3nt: TGTGCCAGCAGTTCTCGGCAGGGGCCCAGTTCACCCCTCCACTTT
d_gene: TRBD1; v_gene: TRBV7-2; abundance: .; j_gene: TRBJ1-4; CDR3aa: CASSATDRAGGNNEKLFF; CDR3nt: TGTGCCAGCAGCGCCACGGACAGGGCTGGCGGAAATAATGAAAAACTGTTTTTT
d_gene: .; v_gene: TRBV27; abundance: .; j_gene: TRBJ1-3; CDR3aa: CASRPGVDSGNTIYF; CDR3nt: TGTGCCAGCAGACCAGGTGTTGACTCTGGAAACACCATATATTTT
d_gene: TRBD2; v_gene: TRBV7-9; abundance: .; j_gene: TRBJ2-7; CDR3aa: CASSLTTGLAEYEQYF; CDR3nt: TGTGCCAGCAGCTTAACCACGGGACTAGCGGAATACGAGCAGTACTTC
d_gene: .; v_gene: TRBV2; abundance: .; j_gene: TRBJ2-5; CDR3aa: CASSGLAETQYF; CDR3nt: TGTGCCAGCAGTGGACTGGCAGAGACCCAGTACTTC
d_gene: .; v_gene: TRBV6-1; abundance: .; j_gene: TRBJ2-1; CDR3aa: CASSEVARSHNEQFF; CDR3nt: TGTGCCAGCAGTGAAGTTGCTAGAAGCCACAATGAGCAGTTCTTC
d_gene: .; v_gene: TRBV16; abundance: .; j_gene: TRBJ1-1; CDR3aa: CASSQNRVGTEAFF; CDR3nt: TGTGCCAGCAGCCAAAACAGGGTCGGCACTGAAGCTTTCTTT
d_gene: TRBD2; v_gene: TRBV7-9; abundance: once; j_gene: TRBJ2-1; CDR3aa: CASSHRLAGNEQFF; CDR3nt: TGTGCCAGCAGCCACCGACTAGCGGGGAATGAGCAGTTCTTC
d_gene: .; v_gene: TRBV7-2; abundance: .; j_gene: TRBJ2-3; CDR3aa: CASSFLFTDTQYF; CDR3nt: TGTGCCAGCAGCTTCCTGTTCACAGATACGCAGTATTTT
d_gene: .; v_gene: TRBV30; abundance: .; j_gene: TRBJ2-2; CDR3aa: CAWTRVWRDSLFGPTGELFF; CDR3nt: TGTGCCTGGACGCGGGTGTGGAGGGACTCGTTATTCGGACCCACCGGGGAGCTGTTTTTT
d_gene: TRBD1; v_gene: TRBV27; abundance: .; j_gene: TRBJ2-1; CDR3aa: CASSPPDRVKTYNEQFF; CDR3nt: TGTGCCAGCAGTCCACCCGACAGGGTTAAAACCTACAATGAGCAGTTCTTC
d_gene: .; v_gene: TRBV18; abundance: few; j_gene: TRBJ1-6; CDR3aa: CASSADNSPLHF; CDR3nt: TGTGCCAGCTCCGCGGATAATTCACCCCTCCACTTT
d_gene: .; v_gene: TRBV18; abundance: .; j_gene: TRBJ2-3; CDR3aa: CASGPTDTQYF; CDR3nt: TGTGCCAGCGGCCCCACAGATACGCAGTATTTT
d_gene: TRBD1; v_gene: TRBV10-1; abundance: few; j_gene: TRBJ1-6; CDR3aa: CASRRAGQGYNSPLHF; CDR3nt: TGCGCCAGCAGGAGGGCGGGACAGGGGTATAATTCACCCCTCCACTTT
d_gene: .; v_gene: TRBV12-3/TRBV12-4; abundance: .; j_gene: TRBJ1-4; CDR3aa: CASSLNGEKLFF; CDR3nt: TGTGCCAGCAGTTTAAATGGCGAAAAACTGTTTTTT
d_gene: .; v_gene: TRBV4-1; abundance: .; j_gene: TRBJ1-2; CDR3aa: CASSQVLSREAGYGYTF; CDR3nt: TGCGCCAGCAGCCAGGTCCTTTCCAGGGAGGCCGGCTATGGCTACACCTTC
d_gene: .; v_gene: TRBV7-2; abundance: .; j_gene: TRBJ1-3; CDR3aa: CASSYSGVAGNTIYF; CDR3nt: TGTGCCAGCAGCTATTCAGGGGTAGCTGGAAACACCATATATTTT
d_gene: .; v_gene: TRBV11-2; abundance: .; j_gene: TRBJ1-1; CDR3aa: CASSLNRANTEAFF; CDR3nt: TGTGCCAGCAGCTTAAACAGGGCGAACACTGAAGCTTTCTTT
d_gene: .; v_gene: TRBV5-8; abundance: .; j_gene: TRBJ1-3; CDR3aa: CASSLRGGSYSGNTIYF; CDR3nt: TGTGCCAGCAGCTTGAGGGGCGGGAGCTACTCTGGAAACACCATATATTTT
d_gene: TRBD2; v_gene: TRBV24-1; abundance: .; j_gene: TRBJ2-1; CDR3aa: CATSDRLAAYNEQFF; CDR3nt: TGTGCCACCAGTGACCGACTAGCGGCTTACAATGAGCAGTTCTTC
d_gene: .; v_gene: TRBV28; abundance: .; j_gene: TRBJ1-1; CDR3aa: CASSSTGQIEAFF; CDR3nt: TGTGCCAGCAGTTCTACCGGACAGATTGAAGCTTTCTTT
d_gene: TRBD1; v_gene: TRBV12-5; abundance: .; j_gene: TRBJ2-1; CDR3aa: CASGSGQGLDNEQFF; CDR3nt: TGTGCTAGTGGTTCCGGACAGGGTTTGGACAATGAGCAGTTCTTC
d_gene: .; v_gene: TRBV5-8; abundance: once; j_gene: TRBJ2-3; CDR3aa: CASSLAGFGTDTQYF; CDR3nt: TGTGCCAGCAGCTTGGCAGGGTTCGGGACAGATACGCAGTATTTT
d_gene: .; v_gene: TRBV7-9; abundance: once; j_gene: TRBJ1-6; CDR3aa: CASSRLWSDNSPLHF; CDR3nt: TGTGCCAGCAGCCGCTTATGGTCGGATAATTCACCCCTCCACTTT
d_gene: TRBD1; v_gene: TRBV6-5; abundance: .; j_gene: TRBJ1-2; CDR3aa: CASSPTHRGYGYTF; CDR3nt: TGTGCCAGCAGTCCCACCCACAGGGGCTATGGCTACACCTTC
d_gene: .; v_gene: TRBV7-9; abundance: .; j_gene: TRBJ1-3; CDR3aa: CASSPLRESGNTIYF; CDR3nt: TGTGCCAGCAGCCCACTCCGTGAGTCTGGAAACACCATATATTTT
d_gene: .; v_gene: TRBV4-2; abundance: .; j_gene: TRBJ2-1; CDR3aa: CASSQEGPSNEQFF; CDR3nt: TGTGCCAGCAGCCAAGAGGGCCCCTCCAATGAGCAGTTCTTC
d_gene: .; v_gene: TRBV18; abundance: once; j_gene: TRBJ2-5; CDR3aa: CASSPRTDQETQYF; CDR3nt: TGTGCCAGCTCACCGAGGACAGATCAAGAGACCCAGTACTTC
d_gene: .; v_gene: TRBV6-5; abundance: .; j_gene: TRBJ1-3; CDR3aa: CASSSRPTAGNTIYF; CDR3nt: TGTGCCAGCAGTTCGAGGCCGACAGCAGGAAACACCATATATTTT
d_gene: .; v_gene: TRBV28; abundance: .; j_gene: TRBJ1-5; CDR3aa: CASSFRTRYQPQHF; CDR3nt: TGTGCCAGCAGTTTTAGGACTCGTTATCAGCCCCAGCATTTT
d_gene: .; v_gene: TRBV5-6; abundance: .; j_gene: TRBJ2-1; CDR3aa: CASSLVDSEQFF; CDR3nt: TGTGCCAGCAGCTTGGTGGACAGCGAGCAGTTCTTC
d_gene: TRBD2; v_gene: TRBV27; abundance: .; j_gene: TRBJ2-2; CDR3aa: CASRIAGAVGELFF; CDR3nt: TGTGCCAGCAGGATAGCGGGAGCGGTCGGGGAGCTGTTTTTT
d_gene: TRBD2; v_gene: TRBV10-3; abundance: .; j_gene: TRBJ2-3; CDR3aa: CAIAPSGGTDTQYF; CDR3nt: TGTGCCATCGCCCCGAGCGGGGGCACAGATACGCAGTATTTT
d_gene: .; v_gene: TRBV27; abundance: .; j_gene: TRBJ1-1; CDR3aa: CASSLGGAIEAFF; CDR3nt: TGTGCCAGCAGTTTAGGGGGCGCAATTGAAGCTTTCTTT
d_gene: TRBD2; v_gene: TRBV4-2; abundance: .; j_gene: TRBJ2-5; CDR3aa: CASSPLLAGAPQETQYF; CDR3nt: TGTGCCAGCAGCCCCCTCCTAGCGGGGGCGCCCCAAGAGACCCAGTACTTC
d_gene: TRBD1; v_gene: TRBV7-9; abundance: few; j_gene: TRBJ1-2; CDR3aa: CASSLKTGNYGYTF; CDR3nt: TGTGCCAGCAGCCTAAAGACAGGGAACTATGGCTACACCTTC
d_gene: .; v_gene: TRBV4-1; abundance: .; j_gene: TRBJ2-7; CDR3aa: CASSHADGSSYEQYF; CDR3nt: TGCGCCAGCAGCCATGCCGACGGGAGCTCCTACGAGCAGTACTTC